This T cell receptor beta chain was identified in a study of T cells in Graves' hyperthyroidism and ophthalmopathy. About the study: Once the initial diagnosis was made, peripheral blood was obtained before any treatment. Study-wide points: Stable hyperthyroidism and ophthalmopathy were separated using 13 V-J signatures.

Amplified TCR beta CDR3 regions derived from RNA transcripts. The study used the HTBI primer set for a first-round RT-PCR of the TCR CDR3. MiXCR, applied by TCRdb to the multiplex PCR reads, yields one record per CDR3 protein. The data contain 150,000 or so distinct CDR3 sequences, 8% to 9.5% of them singletons. This clonotype was counted ten times or more. Its antigen is still unknown. There are 13 residues in the CDR3. J was trimmed by 8 bases and V by 6 bases; bases with no gene match: 10. CDR1 is DFQATT, CDR2 SNEGSKA, per germline (reference sequence). V and J are TRBV20-1 and TRBJ2-1, with 7 nucleotides matching TRBD1. Sequencing was done on a sample of blood. The receptor was derived from a woman between 18 and 30 years old with Graves' hyperthyroidism that later progressed to Graves' ophthalmopathy. The CDR3 region has the DNA TGCAGTGCAGAGGGACAGCCCCAAGATGAGCAGTTCTTC. Amino acid sequence: CSAEGQPQDEQFF.